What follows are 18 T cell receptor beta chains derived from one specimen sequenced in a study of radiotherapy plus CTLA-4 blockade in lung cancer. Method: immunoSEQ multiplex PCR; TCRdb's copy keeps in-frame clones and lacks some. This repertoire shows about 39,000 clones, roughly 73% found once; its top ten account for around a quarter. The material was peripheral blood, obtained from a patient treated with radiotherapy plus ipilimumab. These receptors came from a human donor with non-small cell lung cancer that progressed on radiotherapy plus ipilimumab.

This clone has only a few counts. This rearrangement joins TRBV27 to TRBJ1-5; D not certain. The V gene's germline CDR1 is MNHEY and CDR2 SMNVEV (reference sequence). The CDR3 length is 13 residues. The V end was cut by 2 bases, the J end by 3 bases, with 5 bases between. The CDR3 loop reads CASSLTFNQPQHF. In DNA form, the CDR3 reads TGTGCCAGCAGTTTAACATTCAATCAGCCCCAGCATTTT.

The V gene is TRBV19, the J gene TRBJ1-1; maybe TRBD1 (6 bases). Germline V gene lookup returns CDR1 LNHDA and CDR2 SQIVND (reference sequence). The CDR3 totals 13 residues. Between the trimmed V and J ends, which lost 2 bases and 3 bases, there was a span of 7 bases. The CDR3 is CASSIKGDTEAFF. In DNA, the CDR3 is TGTGCCAGTAGTATAAAGGGGGACACTGAAGCTTTCTTT.

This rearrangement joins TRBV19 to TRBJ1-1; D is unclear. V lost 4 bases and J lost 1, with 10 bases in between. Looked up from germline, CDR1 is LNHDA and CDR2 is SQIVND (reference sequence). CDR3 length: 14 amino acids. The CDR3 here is CASSTGGRNTEAFF. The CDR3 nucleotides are TGTGCCAGTAGTACCGGCGGGAGGAACACTGAAGCTTTCTTT.

The CDR3: CASSILRGTDTQYF. CDR3 in DNA: TGTGCCAGTAGTATATTACGGGGGACAGATACGCAGTATTTT. This chain joins TRBV19 and TRBJ2-3, with D possibly being TRBD2 (6 bases). The ends were cut back, 2 bases at V and 3 bases at J, with 9 bases in the middle. This CDR3 region has 14 residues. Germline lookup yields CDR1 LNHDA and CDR2 SQIVND (reference sequence).

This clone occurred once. The DNA of the CDR3 is TGTGCCAGCAGCTCCTCAGGTCCCTCTGGAAACACCATATATTTT. Encoded protein: CASSSSGPSGNTIYF. V and J are TRBV5-5 and TRBJ1-3; no definite D call. This CDR3 contains 15 residues. V lost 3 bases, J lost 0 bases, and 10 bases lay in between. Germline loops: CDR1 SGHKS, CDR2 YYEKEE (reference sequence). The full variable domain, completed using reference TRBV5-5 and TRBJ1-3, is DAGVTQSPTHLIKTRGQQVTLRCSPISGHKSVSWYQQVLGQGPQFIFQYYEKEERGRGNFPDRFSARQFPNYSSELNVNALLLGDSALYLCASSSSGPSGNTIYFGEGSWLTVV.

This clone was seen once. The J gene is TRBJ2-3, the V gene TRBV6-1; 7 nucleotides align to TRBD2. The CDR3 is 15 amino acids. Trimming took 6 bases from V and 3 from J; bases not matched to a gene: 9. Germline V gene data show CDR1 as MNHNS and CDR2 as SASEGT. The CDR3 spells CASRSGWGGTDTQYF. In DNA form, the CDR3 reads TGTGCCAGCAGGTCGGGGTGGGGGGGGACAGATACGCAGTATTTT.

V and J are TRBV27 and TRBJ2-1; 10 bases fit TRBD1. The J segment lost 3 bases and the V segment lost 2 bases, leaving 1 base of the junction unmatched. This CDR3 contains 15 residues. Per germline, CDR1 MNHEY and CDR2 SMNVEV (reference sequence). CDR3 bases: TGTGCCAGCAGTTTAAGGACAGGGGGCTACAATGAGCAGTTCTTC. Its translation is CASSLRTGGYNEQFF.

CDR3 protein: CASSIGGPQITGNTIYF. The CDR3 region has the DNA TGTGCCAGTAGTATAGGAGGGCCTCAGATCACTGGAAACACCATATATTTT. The chain employs TRBV19 and TRBJ1-3; D uncertain. The CDR3 spans 17 residues. Germline V gene lookup returns CDR1 LNHDA and CDR2 SQIVND (reference sequence). V was trimmed by 1 base and J by 2 bases, leaving 15 bases between them. Full variable domain (remainder filled in from reference TRBV19 and TRBJ1-3): DGGITQSPKYLFRKEGQNVTLSCEQNLNHDAMYWYRQDPGQGLRLIYYSQIVNDFQKGDIAEGYSVSREKKESFPLTVTSAQKNPTAFYLCASSIGGPQITGNTIYFGEGSWLTVV.

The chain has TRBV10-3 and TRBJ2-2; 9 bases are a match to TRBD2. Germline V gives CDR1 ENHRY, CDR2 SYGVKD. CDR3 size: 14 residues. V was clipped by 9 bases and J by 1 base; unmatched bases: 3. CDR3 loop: CAIKAGGNTGELFF. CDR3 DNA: TGTGCCATAAAAGCGGGGGGGAACACCGGGGAGCTGTTTTTT.

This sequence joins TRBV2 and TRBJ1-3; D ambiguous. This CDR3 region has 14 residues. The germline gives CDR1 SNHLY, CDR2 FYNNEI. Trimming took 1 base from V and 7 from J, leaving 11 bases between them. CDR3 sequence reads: CASSEGTGRNTIYF. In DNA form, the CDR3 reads TGTGCCAGCAGTGAAGGAACTGGGAGGAACACCATATATTTT.

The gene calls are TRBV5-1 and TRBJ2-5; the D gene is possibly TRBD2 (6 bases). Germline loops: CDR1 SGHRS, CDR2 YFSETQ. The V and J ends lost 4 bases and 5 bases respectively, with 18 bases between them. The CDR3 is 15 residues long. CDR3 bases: TGCGCCAGCAGCGTACAGGATTGGACTACGGAGACCCAGTACTTC. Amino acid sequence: CASSVQDWTTETQYF.

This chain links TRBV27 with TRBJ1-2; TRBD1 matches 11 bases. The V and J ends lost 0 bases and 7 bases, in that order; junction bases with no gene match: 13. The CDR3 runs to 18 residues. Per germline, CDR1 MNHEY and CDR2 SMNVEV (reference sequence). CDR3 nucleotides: TGTGCCAGCAGTTTATCCTTTCAAGGGACAGGGGGTTTGGCTGGCTACACCTTC. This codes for CASSLSFQGTGGLAGYTF.

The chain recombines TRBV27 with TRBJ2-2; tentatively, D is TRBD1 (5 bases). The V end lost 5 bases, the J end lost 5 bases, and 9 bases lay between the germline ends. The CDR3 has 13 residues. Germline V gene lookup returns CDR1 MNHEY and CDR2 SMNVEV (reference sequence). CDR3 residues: CASSHDSTGELFF. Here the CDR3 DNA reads TGTGCCAGCAGTCACGACAGTACCGGGGAGCTGTTTTTT.

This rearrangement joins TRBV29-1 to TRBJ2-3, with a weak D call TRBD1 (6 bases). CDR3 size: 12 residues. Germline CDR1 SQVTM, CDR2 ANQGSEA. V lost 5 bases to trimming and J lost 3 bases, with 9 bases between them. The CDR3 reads CSVTTGTDTQYF. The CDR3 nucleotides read TGCAGCGTTACAACAGGGACAGATACGCAGTATTTT.

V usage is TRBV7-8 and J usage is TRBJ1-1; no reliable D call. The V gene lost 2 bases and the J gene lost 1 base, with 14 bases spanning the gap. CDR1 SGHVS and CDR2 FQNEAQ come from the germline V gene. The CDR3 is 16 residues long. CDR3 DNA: TGTGCCAGCAGCTTAAGTAGCCCATACTGGAACACTGAAGCTTTCTTT. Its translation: CASSLSSPYWNTEAFF. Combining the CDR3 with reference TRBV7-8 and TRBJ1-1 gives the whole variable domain GAGVSQSPRYKVAKRGQDVALRCDPISGHVSLFWYQQALGQGPEFLTYFQNEAQLDKSGLPSDRFFAERPEGSVSTLKIQRTQQEDSAVYLCASSLSSPYWNTEAFFGQGTRLTVV.

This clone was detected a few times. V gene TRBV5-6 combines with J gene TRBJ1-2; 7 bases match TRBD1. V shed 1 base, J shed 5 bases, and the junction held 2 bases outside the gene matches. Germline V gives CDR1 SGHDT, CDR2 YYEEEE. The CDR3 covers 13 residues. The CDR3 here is CASSLQQGYGYTF. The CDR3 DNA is TGTGCCAGCAGCTTGCAACAGGGGTATGGCTACACCTTC.

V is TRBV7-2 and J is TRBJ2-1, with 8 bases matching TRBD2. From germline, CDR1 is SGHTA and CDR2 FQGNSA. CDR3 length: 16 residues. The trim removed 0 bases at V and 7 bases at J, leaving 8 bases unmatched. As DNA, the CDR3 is TGTGCCAGCAGCTTAGCTGGCGGGGGGTCTTGGAATGAGCAGTTCTTC. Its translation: CASSLAGGGSWNEQFF.

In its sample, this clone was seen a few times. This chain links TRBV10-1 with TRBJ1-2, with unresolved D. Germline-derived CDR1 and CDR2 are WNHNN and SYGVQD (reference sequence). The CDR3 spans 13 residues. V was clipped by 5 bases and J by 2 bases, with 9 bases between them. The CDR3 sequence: CASSPGANYGYTF. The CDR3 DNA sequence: TGCGCCAGCAGTCCGGGAGCCAACTATGGCTACACCTTC.